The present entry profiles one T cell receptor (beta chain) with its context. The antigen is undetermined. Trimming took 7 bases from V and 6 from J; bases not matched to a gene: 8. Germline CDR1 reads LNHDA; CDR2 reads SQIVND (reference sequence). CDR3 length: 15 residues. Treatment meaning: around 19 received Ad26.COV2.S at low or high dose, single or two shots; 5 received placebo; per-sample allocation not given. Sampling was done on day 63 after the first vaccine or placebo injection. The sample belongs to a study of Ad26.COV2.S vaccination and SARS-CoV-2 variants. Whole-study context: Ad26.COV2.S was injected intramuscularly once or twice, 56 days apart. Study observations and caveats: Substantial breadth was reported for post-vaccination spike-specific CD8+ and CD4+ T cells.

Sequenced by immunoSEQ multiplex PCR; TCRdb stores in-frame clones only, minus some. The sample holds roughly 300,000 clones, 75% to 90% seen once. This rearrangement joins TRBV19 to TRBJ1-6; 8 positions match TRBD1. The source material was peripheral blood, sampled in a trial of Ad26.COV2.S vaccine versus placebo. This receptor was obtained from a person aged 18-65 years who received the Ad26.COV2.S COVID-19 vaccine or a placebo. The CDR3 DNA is TGTGCCAGTATCGCGGACAGGGCCGTTAATTCACCCCTCCACTTT. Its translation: CASIADRAVNSPLHF.